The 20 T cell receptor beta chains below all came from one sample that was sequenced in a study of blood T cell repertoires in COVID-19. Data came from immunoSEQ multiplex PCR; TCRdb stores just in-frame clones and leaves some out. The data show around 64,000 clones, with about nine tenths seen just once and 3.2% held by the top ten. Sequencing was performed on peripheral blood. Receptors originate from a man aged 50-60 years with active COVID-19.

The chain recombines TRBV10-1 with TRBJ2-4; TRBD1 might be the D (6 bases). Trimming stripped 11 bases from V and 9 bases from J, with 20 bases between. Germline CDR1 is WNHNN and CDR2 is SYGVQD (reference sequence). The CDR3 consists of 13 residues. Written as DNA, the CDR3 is TGCGCCCCCATCGGTTGGCAGGGGAGCATTCAGTACTTC. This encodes CAPIGWQGSIQYF.

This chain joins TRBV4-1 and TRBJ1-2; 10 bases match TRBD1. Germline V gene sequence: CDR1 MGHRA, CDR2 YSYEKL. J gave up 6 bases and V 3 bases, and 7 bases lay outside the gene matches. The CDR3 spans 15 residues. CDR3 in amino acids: CASSHVRDRGNGYTF. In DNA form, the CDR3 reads TGCGCCAGCAGCCACGTCCGGGACAGGGGTAATGGCTACACCTTC.

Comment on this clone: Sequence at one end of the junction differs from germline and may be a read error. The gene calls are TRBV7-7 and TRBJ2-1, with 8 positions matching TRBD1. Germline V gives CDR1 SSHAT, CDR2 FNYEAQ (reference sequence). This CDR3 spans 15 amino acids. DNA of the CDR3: TGTGCTAGCAGCTTGGACAGGGCAAAACCCAATGAGCAGTTCTTC. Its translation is CASSLDRAKPNEQFF.

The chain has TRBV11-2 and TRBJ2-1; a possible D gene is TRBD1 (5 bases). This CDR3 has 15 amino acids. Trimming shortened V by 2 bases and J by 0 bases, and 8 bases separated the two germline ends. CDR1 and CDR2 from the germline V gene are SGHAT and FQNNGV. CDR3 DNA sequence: TGTGCCAGCAGCTTAAATCAGGGCTCCTACAATGAGCAGTTCTTC. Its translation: CASSLNQGSYNEQFF.

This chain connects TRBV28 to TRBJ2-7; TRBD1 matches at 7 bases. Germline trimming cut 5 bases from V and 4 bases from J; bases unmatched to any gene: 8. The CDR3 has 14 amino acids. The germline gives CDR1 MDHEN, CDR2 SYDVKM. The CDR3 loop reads CASSLKGATYEQYF. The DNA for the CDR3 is TGTGCCAGCAGTCTGAAGGGGGCGACATACGAGCAGTACTTC. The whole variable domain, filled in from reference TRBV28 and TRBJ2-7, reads DVKVTQSSRYLVKRTGEKVFLECVQDMDHENMFWYRQDPGLGLRLIYFSYDVKMKEKGDIPEGYSVSREKKERFSLILESASTNQTSMYLCASSLKGATYEQYFGPGTRLTVT.

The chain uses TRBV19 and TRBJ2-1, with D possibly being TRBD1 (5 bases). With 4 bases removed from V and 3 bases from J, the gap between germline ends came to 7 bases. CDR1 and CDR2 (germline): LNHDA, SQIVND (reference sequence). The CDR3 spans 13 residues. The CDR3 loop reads CASSRDSYNEQFF. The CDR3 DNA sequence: TGTGCCAGTAGTAGAGACAGCTACAATGAGCAGTTCTTC.

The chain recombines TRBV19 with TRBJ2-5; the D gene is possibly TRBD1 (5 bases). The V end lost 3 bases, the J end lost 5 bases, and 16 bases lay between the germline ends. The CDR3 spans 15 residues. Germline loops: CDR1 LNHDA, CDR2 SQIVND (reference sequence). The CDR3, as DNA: TGTGCCAGTAGTATGGACACACAAGCCAAGGAGACCCAGTACTTC. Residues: CASSMDTQAKETQYF.

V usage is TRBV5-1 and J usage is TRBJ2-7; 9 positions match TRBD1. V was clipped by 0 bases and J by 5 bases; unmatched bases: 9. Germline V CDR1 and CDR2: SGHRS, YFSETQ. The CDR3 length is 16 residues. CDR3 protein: CASSLEGDRAVDEQYF. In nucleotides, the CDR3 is TGCGCCAGCAGCTTGGAGGGGGACAGGGCGGTTGACGAGCAGTACTTC.

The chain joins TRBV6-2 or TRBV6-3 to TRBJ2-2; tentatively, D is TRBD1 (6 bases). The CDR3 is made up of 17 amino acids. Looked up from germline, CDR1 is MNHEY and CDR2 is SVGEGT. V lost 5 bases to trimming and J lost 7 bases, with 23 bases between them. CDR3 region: CASSPLGTTGFGGELFF. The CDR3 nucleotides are TGTGCCAGCAGTCCCCTCGGGACAACAGGGTTTGGCGGGGAGCTGTTTTTT.

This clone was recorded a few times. This CDR3 reads CASIERTGVDEQYF. The CDR3 region has the DNA TGTGCCAGCATCGAGCGGACAGGGGTGGACGAGCAGTACTTC. V usage is TRBV2 and J usage is TRBJ2-7, with 9 bases aligning to TRBD1. The CDR3 runs to 14 residues. Germline lookup yields CDR1 SNHLY and CDR2 FYNNEI. The V and J ends lost 7 bases and 5 bases, in that order; junction bases with no gene match: 9.

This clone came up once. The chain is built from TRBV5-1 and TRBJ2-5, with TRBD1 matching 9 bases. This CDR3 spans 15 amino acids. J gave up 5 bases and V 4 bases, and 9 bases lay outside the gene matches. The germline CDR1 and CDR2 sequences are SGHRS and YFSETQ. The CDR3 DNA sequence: TGCGCCAGCAGCCCTGGCGGGACAGGGAGGGAGACCCAGTACTTC. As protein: CASSPGGTGRETQYF. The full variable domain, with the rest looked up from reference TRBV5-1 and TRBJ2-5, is KAGVTQTPRYLIKTRGQQVTLSCSPISGHRSVSWYQQTPGQGLQFLFEYFSETQRNKGNFPGRFSGRQFSNSRSEMNVSTLELGDSALYLCASSPGGTGRETQYFGPGTRLLVL.

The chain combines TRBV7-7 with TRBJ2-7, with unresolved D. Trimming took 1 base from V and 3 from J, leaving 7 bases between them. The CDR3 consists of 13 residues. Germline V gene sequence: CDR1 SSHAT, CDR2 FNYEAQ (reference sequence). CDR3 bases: TGTGCCAGCAGCTTAGATGCGAGCTACGAGCAGTACTTC. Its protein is CASSLDASYEQYF.

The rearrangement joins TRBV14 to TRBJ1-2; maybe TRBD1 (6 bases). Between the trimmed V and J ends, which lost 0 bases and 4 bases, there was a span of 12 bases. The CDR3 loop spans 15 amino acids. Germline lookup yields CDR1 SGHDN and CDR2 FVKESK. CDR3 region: CASSQDRDIVYGYTF. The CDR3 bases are TGTGCCAGCAGCCAAGACCGGGACATCGTCTATGGCTACACCTTC. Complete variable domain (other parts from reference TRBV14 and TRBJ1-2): EAGVTQFPSHSVIEKGQTVTLRCDPISGHDNLYWYRRVMGKEIKFLLHFVKESKQDESGMPNNRFLAERTGGTYSTLKVQPAELEDSGVYFCASSQDRDIVYGYTFGSGTRLTVV.

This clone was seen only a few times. The CDR3: CAWRGGPRAYEQYF. The CDR3 DNA sequence: TGTGCCTGGAGAGGGGGTCCCCGTGCCTACGAGCAGTACTTC. The V call is TRBV30, the J call TRBJ2-7; TRBD1 might be the D (6 bases). Trimming removed 3 bases from V and 2 bases from J, with 14 bases in between. The CDR3 loop spans 14 amino acids. Germline V lookup: CDR1 GTSNPN, CDR2 SVGIG (reference sequence).

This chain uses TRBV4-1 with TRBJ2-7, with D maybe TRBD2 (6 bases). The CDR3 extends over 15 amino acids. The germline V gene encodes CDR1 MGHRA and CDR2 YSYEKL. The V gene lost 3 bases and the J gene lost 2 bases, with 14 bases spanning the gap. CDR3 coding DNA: TGCGCCAGCAGCCAGGGCGGGGACGGAGCCTACGAGCAGTACTTC. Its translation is CASSQGGDGAYEQYF.

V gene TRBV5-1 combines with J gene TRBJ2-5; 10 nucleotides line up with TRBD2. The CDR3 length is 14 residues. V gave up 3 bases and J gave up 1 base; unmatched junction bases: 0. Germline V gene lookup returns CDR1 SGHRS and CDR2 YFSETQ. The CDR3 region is CASSSSGGQETQYF. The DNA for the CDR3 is TGCGCCAGCAGCTCTAGCGGGGGCCAAGAGACCCAGTACTTC.

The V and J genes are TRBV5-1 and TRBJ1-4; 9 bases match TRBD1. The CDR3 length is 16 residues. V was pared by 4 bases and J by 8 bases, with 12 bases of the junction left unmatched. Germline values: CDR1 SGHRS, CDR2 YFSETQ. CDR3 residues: CASSHPRDRAREKLFF. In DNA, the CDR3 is TGCGCCAGCAGCCATCCCCGGGACAGGGCCAGAGAAAAACTGTTTTTT.

In DNA, the CDR3 is TGTGCCAGCAGTCCTAACTCCGGGGAAGGCAATGAGCAGTTCTTC. Its translation: CASSPNSGEGNEQFF. The chain links TRBV11-2 to TRBJ2-1, with D possibly matching TRBD2 (5 bases). Trimming pared 6 bases from V and 6 bases from J, leaving 18 bases between. This CDR3 contains 15 residues. CDR1 is SGHAT, CDR2 FQNNGV, per germline. Complete variable domain (other parts from reference TRBV11-2 and TRBJ2-1): EAGVAQSPRYKIIEKRQSVAFWCNPISGHATLYWYQQILGQGPKLLIQFQNNGVVDDSQLPKDRFSAERLKGVDSTLKIQPAKLEDSAVYLCASSPNSGEGNEQFFGPGTRLTVL.

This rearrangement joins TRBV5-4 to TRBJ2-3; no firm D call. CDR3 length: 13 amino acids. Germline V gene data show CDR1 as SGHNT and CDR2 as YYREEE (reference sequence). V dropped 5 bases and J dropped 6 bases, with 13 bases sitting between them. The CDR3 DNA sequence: TGTGCCAGCAGATTTCCCCAGTCGGATACGCAGTATTTT. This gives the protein CASRFPQSDTQYF.

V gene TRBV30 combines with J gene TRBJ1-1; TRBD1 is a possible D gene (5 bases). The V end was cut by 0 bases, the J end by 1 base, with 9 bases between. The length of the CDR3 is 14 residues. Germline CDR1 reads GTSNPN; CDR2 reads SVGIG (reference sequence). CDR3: CAWSVKRGNTEAFF. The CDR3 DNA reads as TGTGCCTGGAGTGTCAAAAGGGGGAACACTGAAGCTTTCTTT.